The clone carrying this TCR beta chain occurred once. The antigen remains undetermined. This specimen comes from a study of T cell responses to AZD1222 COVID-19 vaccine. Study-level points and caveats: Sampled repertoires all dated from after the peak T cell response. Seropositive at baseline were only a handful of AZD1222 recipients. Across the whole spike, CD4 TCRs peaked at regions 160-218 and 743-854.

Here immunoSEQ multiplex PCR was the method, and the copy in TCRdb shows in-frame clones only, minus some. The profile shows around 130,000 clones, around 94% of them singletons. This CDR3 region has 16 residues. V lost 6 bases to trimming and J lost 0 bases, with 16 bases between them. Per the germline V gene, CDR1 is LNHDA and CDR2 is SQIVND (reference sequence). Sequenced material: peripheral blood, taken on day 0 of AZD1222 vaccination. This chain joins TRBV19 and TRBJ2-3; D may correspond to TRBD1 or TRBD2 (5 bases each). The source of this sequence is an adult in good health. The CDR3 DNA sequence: TGTGCCAGTAGCCTCTCCGGGACGACTAGCACAGATACGCAGTATTTT. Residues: CASSLSGTTSTDTQYF.